This T cell receptor beta chain derives from a study of vaccination effects on CD4 cells after COVID-19. Turning to the study itself: As their vaccination, participants received two doses of either BNT162b2 or mRNA-1273.

TCRdb keeps only in-frame clones here, not all; method: immunoSEQ multiplex PCR. The table lists tens of thousands of clones, around 73% of them singletons. Points from the study as a whole: Marked contraction was observed in infection-induced and vaccine-induced clones late after vaccination.

ViraFEST expansion of antigen-specific CD4+ T cells with viral peptide pools preceded sequencing. Following 10 days of culture, CD4+ T cells were isolated. Vaccinees lacked prior SARS-CoV-2 infection and tested negative for nucleocapsid antibodies. The culture medium for a few million PBMC per well included 8.5 to 10 IU/ml IL-2 and around 9.9 ug/ml peptides. Half the medium was swapped for IL-2 medium on days 3 and 7. Details on this clone: Antigen: not known.

The TCR sequence derives from a human donor who received a COVID-19 vaccine. The sequencing used CD4+ T cells from PBMCs cultured with HCoV-OC43 spike peptides, collected before COVID-19 vaccination. The sample's subset: HCoV-OC43 spike overlapping peptide pool stimulation.

The CDR3 nucleotides are TGTGCCAGCAGCGTTCCCCCGGGACTAGTGACAAATGAGCAGTTCTTC. Protein: CASSVPPGLVTNEQFF. The rearrangement joins TRBV7-9 to TRBJ2-1; the match to TRBD2 covers 8 bases. CDR3 size: 16 residues. Unmatched junction bases numbered 13, after V lost 5 bases and J lost 7 bases. CDR1 and CDR2 from the germline V gene are SEHNR and FQNEAQ (reference sequence).